These 31 T cell receptor beta chains came from one sample sequenced in a study of graft-versus-host responses after intestinal transplantation. Plating combined around 200,000 CFSE-labeled responder cells with around 200,000 irradiated, violet-dye-labeled stimulator cells. The table came from immunoSEQ multiplex PCR; TCRdb's copy has only in-frame clones and leaves some out. The data contain about 12,000 clones, roughly 37% of them singletons. The source material was alloreactive CD8+ T cells from a mixed lymphocyte reaction culture, sampled before intestinal transplant. Subset defined: CFSE-low proliferating T cells sorted from approximately 6-day pre-transplant mixed lymphocyte reaction (GvH or HvG direction). The receptors stem from a human patient who received an intestinal transplant.

The chain employs TRBV20-1 and TRBJ1-5; a possible D gene is TRBD1 (5 bases). The germline V gene has CDR1 DFQATT and CDR2 SNEGSKA (reference sequence). There are 11 residues in the CDR3. V was cut by 3 bases and J by 9 bases, with 9 bases left in between. CDR3 sequence reads: CSASQGWPQHF. CDR3 nucleotide sequence: TGCAGTGCTAGCCAGGGTTGGCCCCAGCATTTT.

This clone has just a few counts. The V and J genes are TRBV6-6 and TRBJ1-2, with D tentatively TRBD1 (5 bases). This CDR3 is 13 amino acids long. Trimming removed 2 bases from V and 8 bases from J, with 12 bases in between. Germline V gene lookup returns CDR1 MNHNY and CDR2 SVGAGI (reference sequence). The CDR3 reads CASSYGRGGGYTF. In nucleotides, the CDR3 is TGTGCCAGCAGTTACGGGAGGGGAGGCGGCTACACCTTC.

This clone was counted a few times. The rearrangement joins TRBV28 to TRBJ2-1; 10 nucleotides line up with TRBD2. The V segment lost 2 bases and the J segment 6 bases; nucleotides outside the gene matches: 7. Germline V lookup: CDR1 MDHEN, CDR2 SYDVKM. The CDR3 loop spans 16 amino acids. The CDR3 DNA follows: TGTGCCAGCAGTTTAGGAGCGGGAGGGACGGGCAATGAGCAGTTCTTC. Translation gives CASSLGAGGTGNEQFF.

This clone turned up a few times. Compared with germline, one end of the junction differs, possibly owing to a read error. J is TRBJ2-3 and V is TRBV15, with 10 bases fitting TRBD1. The CDR3 loop spans 13 amino acids. Germline CDR1 LNHNV, CDR2 YYDKDF (reference sequence). The CDR3 DNA is TGTGCCACCAGGACAGGGGGCACCGATACGCAGTATTTT. Its translation: CATRTGGTDTQYF.

V gene TRBV14 combines with J gene TRBJ1-1, with D tentatively TRBD1 (5 bases). The V gene lost 0 bases and the J gene lost 10 bases, with 12 bases spanning the gap. The CDR3 sequence is 13 residues long. Per the germline V gene, CDR1 is SGHDN and CDR2 is FVKESK. Written as DNA, the CDR3 is TGTGCCAGCAGCCAAGAGGGCAGGGAAGTAGCTTTCTTT. Translated: CASSQEGREVAFF.

A few counts support this clone. As DNA, the CDR3 is TGTGCCAGCAGTTTGGGGGCAGGGGGTATCTACGAGCAGTACTTC. Protein sequence: CASSLGAGGIYEQYF. The chain has TRBV6-1 and TRBJ2-5; TRBD1 matches at 7 bases. Judging by the DNA end, TRBJ2-7 fits better; the J call may be wrong. This CDR3 is built from 15 residues. The germline V gene encodes CDR1 MNHNS and CDR2 SASEGT.

J is TRBJ2-5 and V is TRBV19; perhaps TRBD2 as D (6 bases). V lost 3 bases to trimming and J lost 5 bases, with 16 bases between them. In germline, CDR1 is LNHDA, CDR2 SQIVND (reference sequence). This CDR3 has 15 residues. Here the CDR3 reads CASSIVLGAGETQYF. DNA of the CDR3: TGTGCCAGTAGTATCGTGCTGGGCGCGGGGGAGACCCAGTACTTC.

By its share, this clone is medium-sized (0.01 to 0.1%). This chain connects TRBV11-2 to TRBJ2-7; D not certain. CDR3 size: 14 residues. Trimming took 5 bases from V and 3 from J, leaving 14 bases between them. Germline V gene sequence: CDR1 SGHAT, CDR2 FQNNGV. The CDR3 sequence: CASSVYKGGYEQYF. The CDR3, as DNA: TGTGCCAGCAGCGTTTACAAAGGCGGCTACGAGCAGTACTTC. Complete variable domain (other parts from reference TRBV11-2 and TRBJ2-7): EAGVAQSPRYKIIEKRQSVAFWCNPISGHATLYWYQQILGQGPKLLIQFQNNGVVDDSQLPKDRFSAERLKGVDSTLKIQPAKLEDSAVYLCASSVYKGGYEQYFGPGTRLTVT.

This clone is categorized as large. The chain links TRBV6-6 to TRBJ2-7, with D possibly matching TRBD2 (6 bases). V lost 1 base and J 3 bases, leaving 13 bases between the germline ends. CDR3 length equals 15 residues. Germline V gene lookup returns CDR1 MNHNY and CDR2 SVGAGI (reference sequence). In DNA form, the CDR3 reads TGTGCCAGCAGTTACTACGGGACTGGACTCTACGAGCAGTACTTC. It encodes CASSYYGTGLYEQYF.

This clone came up a few times. The rearrangement uses TRBV9 and TRBJ1-2, with D maybe TRBD1 (5 bases). CDR1 SGDLS and CDR2 YYNGEE come from the germline V gene. Deletions cut 0 bases from V and 4 bases from J, with 19 bases between. This CDR3 has 17 residues. The CDR3 here is CASSVDGDLSRSYGYTF. DNA of the CDR3: TGTGCCAGCAGCGTAGACGGGGACCTATCGAGGAGCTATGGCTACACCTTC.

The chain links TRBV6-1 to TRBJ2-7; TRBD2 might be the D (5 bases). This CDR3 is built from 12 residues. V lost 5 bases and J lost 3, with 8 bases in between. Germline V CDR1 and CDR2: MNHNS, SASEGT. CDR3 nucleotide sequence: TGTGCCAGCAGTCTACTAGTCTACGAGCAGTACTTC. Translation gives CASSLLVYEQYF.

A few counts support this clone. This chain joins TRBV5-6 and TRBJ1-1; the D gene is possibly TRBD1 (5 bases). CDR1 SGHDT and CDR2 YYEEEE come from the germline V gene. V lost 4 bases, J lost 1 base, and 8 bases lay in between. The CDR3 contains 13 residues. As DNA, the CDR3 is TGTGCCAGCAGCCCAGGGACGAACACTGAAGCTTTCTTT. It encodes CASSPGTNTEAFF.

This chain links TRBV18 with TRBJ1-4; D may be TRBD1 (6 bases). The CDR3 has 14 residues. Germline V lookup: CDR1 KGHSH, CDR2 LQKENI. The V end was cut by 3 bases, the J end by 8 bases, with 13 bases between. CDR3 in DNA: TGTGCCAGCTCACCGGAACAGGGTGAAGAAAAACTGTTTTTT. As protein: CASSPEQGEEKLFF.

This clone was seen a few times. The chain carries TRBV29-1 and TRBJ2-7, with D perhaps TRBD1 (5 bases). Germline V CDR1 and CDR2: SQVTM, ANQGSEA. The CDR3 runs to 12 residues. Trimming pared 1 base from V and 1 base from J, leaving 5 bases between. The CDR3 loop reads CSVEGQSYEQYF. CDR3 coding DNA: TGCAGCGTTGAAGGACAGTCCTACGAGCAGTACTTC.

The rearrangement uses TRBV7-9 and TRBJ2-5; 7 nucleotides match TRBD1. Germline V gene sequence: CDR1 SEHNR, CDR2 FQNEAQ (reference sequence). V shed 11 bases, J shed 0 bases, and the junction held 9 bases outside the gene matches. The CDR3 sequence is 14 residues long. The chain's CDR3 is CAGELGQDQETQYF. CDR3 coding DNA: TGTGCCGGCGAGCTAGGACAGGACCAAGAGACCCAGTACTTC.

Points on this clone: A clone one base away is much larger, so this may be a read error. This chain uses TRBV4-2 with TRBJ1-5; D call uncertain. The germline V gene has CDR1 LGHNA and CDR2 YNFKEQ. The CDR3 loop spans 13 amino acids. The CDR3 nucleotides read TGTTCCAGCAGCCAAGATCCGGGACAGCCCCAGCATTTT. As protein: CSSSQDPGQPQHF.

The table lists this clone with a few counts. The chain has TRBV5-1 and TRBJ1-5; unclear D gene. Trimming removed 1 base at V and 0 bases at J, with 11 bases between. The germline V gene encodes CDR1 SGHRS and CDR2 YFSETQ. This CDR3 spans 16 amino acids. CDR3 residues: CASSLRLGFSNQPQHF. CDR3 nucleotide sequence: TGCGCCAGCAGCTTGAGATTGGGGTTTAGCAATCAGCCCCAGCATTTT.

This clone came up a few times. V gene TRBV14 combines with J gene TRBJ2-7, with 11 bases matching TRBD1. V lost 0 bases to trimming and J lost 3 bases; unmatched junction nucleotides: 4. CDR1 and CDR2 (germline): SGHDN, FVKESK. This CDR3 comprises 16 residues. CDR3 region: CASSQEGGQGDYEQYF. The CDR3 DNA reads as TGTGCCAGCAGCCAAGAGGGGGGACAGGGGGACTACGAGCAGTACTTC.

The rearrangement uses TRBV28 and TRBJ2-1, with D perhaps TRBD2 (5 bases). The V and J ends lost 4 bases and 9 bases respectively, with 22 bases between them. CDR1 and CDR2 from the germline V gene are MDHEN and SYDVKM. The CDR3 covers 16 residues. CDR3 sequence reads: CASSSHLTPDGIEQFF. The CDR3 DNA reads TGTGCCAGCAGTTCCCACCTCACCCCCGACGGGATTGAGCAGTTCTTC.

The gene calls are TRBV2 and TRBJ2-1; D is uncertain. Germline lookup yields CDR1 SNHLY and CDR2 FYNNEI. Trimming pared 8 bases from V and 1 base from J, leaving 21 bases between. This CDR3 has 17 residues. The CDR3 loop is CASLPQGECVSYNEQFF. The DNA of the CDR3 is TGTGCCAGCCTTCCCCAAGGAGAGTGTGTTTCCTACAATGAGCAGTTCTTC. The whole variable domain, filled in from reference TRBV2 and TRBJ2-1, reads EPEVTQTPSHQVTQMGQEVILRCVPISNHLYFYWYRQILGQKVEFLVSFYNNEISEKSEIFDDQFSVERPDGSNFTLKIRSTKLEDSAMYFCASLPQGECVSYNEQFFGPGTRLTVL.

This clone was seen more than once but under ten times. The V gene is TRBV5-1, the J gene TRBJ2-7, with D possibly being TRBD2 (6 bases). The CDR3 length is 14 residues. V lost 2 bases, J lost 0 bases, and 9 bases lay in between. From germline, CDR1 is SGHRS and CDR2 YFSETQ. CDR3 sequence (DNA): TGCGCCAGCAGCTTCATCGGGAGCTCCTACGAGCAGTACTTC. Protein: CASSFIGSSYEQYF.

The chain combines TRBV11-1 with TRBJ2-7; TRBD2 might be the D (6 bases). Germline V CDR1 and CDR2: SGHAT, FQDESV (reference sequence). Trimming stripped 1 base from V and 2 bases from J, with 9 bases between. This CDR3 has 14 amino acids. The CDR3 DNA is TGTGCCAGCAGCTTAGATCGGGGGACCTACGAGCAGTACTTC. Protein product: CASSLDRGTYEQYF.

This clone was seen only a few times. This chain uses TRBV19 with TRBJ2-1, with TRBD2 matching 7 bases. The CDR3 loop spans 15 amino acids. J gave up 3 bases and V 6 bases, and 8 bases lay outside the gene matches. The germline CDR1 and CDR2 sequences are LNHDA and SQIVND (reference sequence). CDR3 amino acids: CASSPSGAGYNEQFF. The CDR3, as DNA: TGTGCCAGTAGCCCGAGCGGGGCCGGCTACAATGAGCAGTTCTTC.

The V call is TRBV20-1, the J call TRBJ1-1; D gene ambiguous. Germline V CDR1 and CDR2: DFQATT, SNEGSKA (reference sequence). CDR3 size: 11 residues. V was clipped by 7 bases and J by 3 bases, with 9 bases between them. The CDR3 bases are TGCAGTGAAGAATTTTACACTGAAGCTTTCTTT. It specifies CSEEFYTEAFF.

This clone was observed a single time. CDR3 region: CASSLSTVGYEQYF. The CDR3 DNA reads TGTGCCAGCAGTTTATCCACAGTTGGCTACGAGCAGTACTTC. This chain links TRBV27 with TRBJ2-7; no definite D call. V gave up 0 bases and J gave up 3 bases, with 9 bases separating them. The CDR3 has 14 amino acids. Germline-derived CDR1 and CDR2 are MNHEY and SMNVEV (reference sequence).

The CDR3 DNA reads TGCGCCAGCAGCCAAGTACAGGGTGGCACTGAAGCTTTCTTT. This codes for CASSQVQGGTEAFF. The V call is TRBV4-1, the J call TRBJ1-1, with a weak D call TRBD1 (6 bases). The CDR3 is made up of 14 amino acids. V was cut by 1 base and J by 4 bases, with 10 bases left in between. The germline gives CDR1 MGHRA, CDR2 YSYEKL.

The rearrangement uses TRBV7-8 and TRBJ2-7; D is perhaps TRBD1 (6 bases). V lost 3 bases and J 2 bases, leaving 20 bases between the germline ends. The germline gives CDR1 SGHVS, CDR2 FQNEAQ. This CDR3 has 17 amino acids. The chain's CDR3 is CASSFGHVGTPTYEQYF. CDR3 nucleotides: TGTGCCAGCAGCTTCGGCCACGTGGGGACACCGACCTACGAGCAGTACTTC.

The chain recombines TRBV7-8 with TRBJ2-1; D uncertain. The CDR3 totals 12 residues. Deletions cut 5 bases from V and 5 bases from J, with 7 bases between. Germline V gene lookup returns CDR1 SGHVS and CDR2 FQNEAQ. The CDR3 loop reads CASSPVNNEQFF. DNA for the CDR3: TGTGCCAGCAGCCCAGTCAACAATGAGCAGTTCTTC.

The V gene is TRBV6-1, the J gene TRBJ2-7; weak D call: TRBD1 (6 bases). The length of the CDR3 is 13 residues. Germline CDR1 reads MNHNS; CDR2 reads SASEGT. The V gene lost 2 bases and the J gene lost 8 bases, with 13 bases spanning the gap. CDR3 protein: CASSEIAGAKQYF. The CDR3 region has the DNA TGTGCCAGCAGTGAAATAGCAGGGGCGAAGCAGTACTTC.

By sample fraction, this clone is medium-sized. J is TRBJ1-1 and V is TRBV19, with D hard to call. V dropped 7 bases and J dropped 0 bases, with 12 bases sitting between them. In germline, CDR1 is LNHDA, CDR2 SQIVND (reference sequence). This CDR3 is 14 amino acids long. The CDR3 protein is CASTRWGMNTEAFF. The CDR3, as DNA: TGTGCCAGTACCCGTTGGGGAATGAACACTGAAGCTTTCTTT.

About this clone itself: Other DNA sequences from this sample encode an identical CDR3 as well. The rearrangement joins TRBV7-2 to TRBJ2-7; possible D gene TRBD2, 6 bases. Trimming removed 0 bases at V and 2 bases at J, with 11 bases between. The CDR3 contains 15 residues. Germline V gene sequence: CDR1 SGHTA, CDR2 FQGNSA. CDR3: CASSLASGRPYEQYF. The CDR3 DNA is TGTGCCAGCAGCTTAGCGTCCGGGAGACCCTACGAGCAGTACTTC.